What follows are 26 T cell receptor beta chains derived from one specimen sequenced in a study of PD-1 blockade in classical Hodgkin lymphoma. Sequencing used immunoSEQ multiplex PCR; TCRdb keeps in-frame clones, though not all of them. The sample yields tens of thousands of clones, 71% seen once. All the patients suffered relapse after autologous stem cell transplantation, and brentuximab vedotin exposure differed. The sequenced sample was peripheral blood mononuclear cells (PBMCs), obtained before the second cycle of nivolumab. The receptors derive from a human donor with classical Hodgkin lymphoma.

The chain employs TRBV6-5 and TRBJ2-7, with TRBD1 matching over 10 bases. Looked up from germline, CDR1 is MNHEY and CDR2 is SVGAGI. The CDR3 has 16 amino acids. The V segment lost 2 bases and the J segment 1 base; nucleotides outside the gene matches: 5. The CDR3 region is CASSYSGTGVSYEQYF. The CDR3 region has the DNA TGTGCCAGCAGTTACAGCGGGACAGGGGTATCCTACGAGCAGTACTTC.

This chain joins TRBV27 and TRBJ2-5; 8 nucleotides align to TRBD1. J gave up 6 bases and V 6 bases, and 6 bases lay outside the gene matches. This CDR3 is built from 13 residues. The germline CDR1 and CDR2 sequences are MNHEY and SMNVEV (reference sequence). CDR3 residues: CASRDRALQTQYF. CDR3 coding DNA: TGTGCCAGCAGGGACAGGGCCTTACAGACCCAGTACTTC.

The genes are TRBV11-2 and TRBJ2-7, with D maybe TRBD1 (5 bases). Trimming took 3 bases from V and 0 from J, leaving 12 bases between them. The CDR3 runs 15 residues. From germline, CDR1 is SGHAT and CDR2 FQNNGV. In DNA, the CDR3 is TGTGCCAGCAGCTTCCGCGACAGTCTCTCCTACGAGCAGTACTTC. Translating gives CASSFRDSLSYEQYF.

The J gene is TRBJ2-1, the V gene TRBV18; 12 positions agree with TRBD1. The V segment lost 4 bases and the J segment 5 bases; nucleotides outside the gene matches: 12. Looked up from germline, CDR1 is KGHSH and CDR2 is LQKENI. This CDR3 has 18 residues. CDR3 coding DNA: TGTGCCAGCTCACGGTACCGGGACAGGGGGCGCCCCCACAATGAGCAGTTCTTC. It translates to CASSRYRDRGRPHNEQFF.

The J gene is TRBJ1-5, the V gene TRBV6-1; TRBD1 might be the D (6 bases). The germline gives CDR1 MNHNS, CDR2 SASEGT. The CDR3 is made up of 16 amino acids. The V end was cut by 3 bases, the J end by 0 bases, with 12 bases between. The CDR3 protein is CASSDRTVYSNQPQHF. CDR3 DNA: TGTGCCAGCAGTGACCGGACAGTTTATAGCAATCAGCCCCAGCATTTT.

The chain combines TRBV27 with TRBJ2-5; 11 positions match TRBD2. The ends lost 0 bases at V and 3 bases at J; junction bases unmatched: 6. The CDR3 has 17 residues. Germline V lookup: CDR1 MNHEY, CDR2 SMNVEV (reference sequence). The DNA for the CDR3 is TGTGCCAGCAGTTTATCGGCGGCTAGCGGGGGGAAAGAGACCCAGTACTTC. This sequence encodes CASSLSAASGGKETQYF.

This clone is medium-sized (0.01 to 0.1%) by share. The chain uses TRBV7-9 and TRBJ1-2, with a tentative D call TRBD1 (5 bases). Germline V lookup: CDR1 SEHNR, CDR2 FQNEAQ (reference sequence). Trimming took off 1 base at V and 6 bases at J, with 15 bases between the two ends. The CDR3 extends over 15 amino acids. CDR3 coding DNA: TGTGCCAGCAGCTTAGAGGACCGGGACGGGAATGGCTACACCTTC. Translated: CASSLEDRDGNGYTF.

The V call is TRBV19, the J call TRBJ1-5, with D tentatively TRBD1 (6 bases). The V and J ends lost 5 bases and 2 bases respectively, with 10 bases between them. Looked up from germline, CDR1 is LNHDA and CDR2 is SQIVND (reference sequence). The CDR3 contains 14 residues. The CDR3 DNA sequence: TGTGCCAGTAGTGCCCGACAGGGCAATCAGCCCCAGCATTTT. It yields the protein CASSARQGNQPQHF.

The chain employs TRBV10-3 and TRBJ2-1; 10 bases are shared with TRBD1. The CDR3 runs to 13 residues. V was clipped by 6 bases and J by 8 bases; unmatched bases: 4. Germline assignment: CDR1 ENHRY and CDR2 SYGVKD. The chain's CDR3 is CAIRGTGVHEQFF. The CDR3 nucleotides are TGTGCCATCAGGGGGACAGGGGTCCATGAGCAGTTCTTC.

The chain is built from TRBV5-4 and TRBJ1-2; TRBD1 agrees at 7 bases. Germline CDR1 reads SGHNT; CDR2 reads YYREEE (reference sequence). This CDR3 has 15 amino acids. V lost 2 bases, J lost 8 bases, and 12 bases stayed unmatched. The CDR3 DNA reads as TGTGCCAGCAGCTTCTTAATCGACAGGGCTGGAGGCTACACCTTC. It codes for CASSFLIDRAGGYTF.

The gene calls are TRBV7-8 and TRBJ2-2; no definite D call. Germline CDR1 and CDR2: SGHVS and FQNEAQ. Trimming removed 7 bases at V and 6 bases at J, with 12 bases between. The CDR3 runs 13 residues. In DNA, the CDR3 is TGTGCCAGCACCCCGGTGGGCCCCGGGGAGCTGTTTTTT. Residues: CASTPVGPGELFF. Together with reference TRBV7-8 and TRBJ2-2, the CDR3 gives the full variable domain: GAGVSQSPRYKVAKRGQDVALRCDPISGHVSLFWYQQALGQGPEFLTYFQNEAQLDKSGLPSDRFFAERPEGSVSTLKIQRTQQEDSAVYLCASTPVGPGELFFGEGSRLTVL.

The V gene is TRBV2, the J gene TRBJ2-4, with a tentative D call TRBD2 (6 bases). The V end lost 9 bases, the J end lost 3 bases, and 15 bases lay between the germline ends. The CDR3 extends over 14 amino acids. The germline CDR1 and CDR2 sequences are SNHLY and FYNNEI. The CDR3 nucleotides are TGTGCCAGTACCAGGGAGGAGGGCAAAAACATTCAGTACTTC. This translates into CASTREEGKNIQYF.

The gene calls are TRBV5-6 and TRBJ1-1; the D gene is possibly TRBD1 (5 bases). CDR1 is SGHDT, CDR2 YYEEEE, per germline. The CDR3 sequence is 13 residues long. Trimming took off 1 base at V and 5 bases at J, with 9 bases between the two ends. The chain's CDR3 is CASSLTGRTEAFF. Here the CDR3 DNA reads TGTGCCAGCAGCTTGACAGGAAGGACTGAAGCTTTCTTT.

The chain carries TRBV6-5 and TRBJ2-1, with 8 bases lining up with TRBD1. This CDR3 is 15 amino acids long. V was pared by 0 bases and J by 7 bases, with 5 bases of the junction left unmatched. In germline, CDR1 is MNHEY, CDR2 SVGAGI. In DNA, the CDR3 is TGTGCCAGCAGTTACTCCACCCAGGGGGCAAATGAGCAGTTCTTC. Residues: CASSYSTQGANEQFF.

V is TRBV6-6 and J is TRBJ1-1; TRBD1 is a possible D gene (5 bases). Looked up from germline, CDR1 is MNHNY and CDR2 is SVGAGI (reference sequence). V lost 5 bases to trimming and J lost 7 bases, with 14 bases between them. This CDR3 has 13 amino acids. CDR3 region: CASSQRGFYEAFF. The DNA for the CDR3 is TGTGCCAGCAGTCAAAGGGGCTTTTATGAAGCTTTCTTT.

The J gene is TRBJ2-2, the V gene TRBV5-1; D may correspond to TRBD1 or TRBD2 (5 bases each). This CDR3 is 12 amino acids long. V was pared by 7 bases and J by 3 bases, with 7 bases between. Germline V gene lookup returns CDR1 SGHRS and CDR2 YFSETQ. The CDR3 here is CASVGDTGELFF. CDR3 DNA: TGCGCCAGCGTGGGGGACACCGGGGAGCTGTTTTTT.

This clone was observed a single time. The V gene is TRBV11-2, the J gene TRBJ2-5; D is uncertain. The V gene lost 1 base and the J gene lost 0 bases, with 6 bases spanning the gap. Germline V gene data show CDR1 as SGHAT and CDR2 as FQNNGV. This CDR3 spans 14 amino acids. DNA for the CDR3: TGTGCCAGCAGCTTAGCGCCGTACCAAGAGACCCAGTACTTC. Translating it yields CASSLAPYQETQYF. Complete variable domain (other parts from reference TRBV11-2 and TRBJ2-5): EAGVAQSPRYKIIEKRQSVAFWCNPISGHATLYWYQQILGQGPKLLIQFQNNGVVDDSQLPKDRFSAERLKGVDSTLKIQPAKLEDSAVYLCASSLAPYQETQYFGPGTRLLVL.

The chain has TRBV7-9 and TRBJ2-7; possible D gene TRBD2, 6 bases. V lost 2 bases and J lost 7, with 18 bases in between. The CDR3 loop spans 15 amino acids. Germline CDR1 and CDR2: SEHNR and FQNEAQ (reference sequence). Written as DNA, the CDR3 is TGTGCCAGCAGCTTAATGGCCGGGGTTGGGGGGGAGCAGTACTTC. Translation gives CASSLMAGVGGEQYF.

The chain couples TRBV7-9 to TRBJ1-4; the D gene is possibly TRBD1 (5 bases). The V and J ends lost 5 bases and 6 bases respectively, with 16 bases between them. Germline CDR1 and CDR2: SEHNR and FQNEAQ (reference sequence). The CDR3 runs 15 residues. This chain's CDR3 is CASSPLDSFYEKLFF. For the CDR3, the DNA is TGTGCCAGCAGCCCCTTAGACAGCTTTTATGAAAAACTGTTTTTT.

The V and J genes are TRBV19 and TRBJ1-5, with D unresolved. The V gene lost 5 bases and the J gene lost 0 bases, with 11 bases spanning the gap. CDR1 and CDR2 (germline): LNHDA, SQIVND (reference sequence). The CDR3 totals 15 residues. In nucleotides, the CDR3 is TGTGCCAGTAGTCCTTGGGCCCTTAGCAATCAGCCCCAGCATTTT. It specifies CASSPWALSNQPQHF.

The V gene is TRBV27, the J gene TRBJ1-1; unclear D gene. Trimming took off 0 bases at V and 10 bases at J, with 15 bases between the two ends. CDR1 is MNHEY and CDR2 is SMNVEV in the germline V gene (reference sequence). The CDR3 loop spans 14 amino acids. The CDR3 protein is CASSLSLSQWGAFF. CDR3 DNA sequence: TGTGCCAGCAGTTTATCGCTCTCACAGTGGGGAGCTTTCTTT.

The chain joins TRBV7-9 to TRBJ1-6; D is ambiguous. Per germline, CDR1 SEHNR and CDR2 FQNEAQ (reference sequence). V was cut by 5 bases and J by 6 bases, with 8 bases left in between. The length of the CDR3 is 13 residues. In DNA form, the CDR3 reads TGTGCCAGCAGCCCCCAGACTAATTCACCCCTCCACTTT. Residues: CASSPQTNSPLHF.

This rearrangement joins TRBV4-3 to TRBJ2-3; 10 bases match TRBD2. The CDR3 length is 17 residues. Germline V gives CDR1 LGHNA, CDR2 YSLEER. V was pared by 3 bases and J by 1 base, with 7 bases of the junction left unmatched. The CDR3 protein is CASSHLGGTSGTDTQYF. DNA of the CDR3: TGCGCCAGCAGCCATTTAGGGGGGACTAGCGGCACAGATACGCAGTATTTT.

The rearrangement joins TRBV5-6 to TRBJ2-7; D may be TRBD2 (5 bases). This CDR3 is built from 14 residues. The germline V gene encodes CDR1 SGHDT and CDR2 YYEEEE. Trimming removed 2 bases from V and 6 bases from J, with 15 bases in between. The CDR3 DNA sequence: TGTGCCAGCAGCTTAATGGGAGTGGCCTCCGAGCAGTACTTC. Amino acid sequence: CASSLMGVASEQYF.

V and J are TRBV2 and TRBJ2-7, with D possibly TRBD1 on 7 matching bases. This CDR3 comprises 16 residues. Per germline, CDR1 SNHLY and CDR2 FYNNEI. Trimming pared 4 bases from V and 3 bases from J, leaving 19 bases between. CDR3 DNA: TGTGCCAGCAGTGTCCAGGGGGGACGGATGCACTACGAGCAGTACTTC. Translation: CASSVQGGRMHYEQYF.

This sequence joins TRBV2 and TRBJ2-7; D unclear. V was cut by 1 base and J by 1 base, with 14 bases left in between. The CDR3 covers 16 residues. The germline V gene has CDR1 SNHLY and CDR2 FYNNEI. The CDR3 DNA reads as TGTGCCAGCAGTGAAGTGGGGTTAACTTTTTCCTACGAGCAGTACTTC. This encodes CASSEVGLTFSYEQYF.